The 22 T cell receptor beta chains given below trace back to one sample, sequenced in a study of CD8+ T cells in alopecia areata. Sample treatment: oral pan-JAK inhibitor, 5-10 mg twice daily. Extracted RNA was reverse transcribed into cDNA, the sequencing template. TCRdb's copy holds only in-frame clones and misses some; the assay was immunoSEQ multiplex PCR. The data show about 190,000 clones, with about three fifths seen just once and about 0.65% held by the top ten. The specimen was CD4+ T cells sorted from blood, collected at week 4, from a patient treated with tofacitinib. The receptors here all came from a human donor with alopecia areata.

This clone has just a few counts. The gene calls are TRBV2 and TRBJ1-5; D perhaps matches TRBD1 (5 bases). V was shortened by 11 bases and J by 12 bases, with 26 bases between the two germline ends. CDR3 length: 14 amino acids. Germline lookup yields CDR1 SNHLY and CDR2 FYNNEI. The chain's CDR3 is CAVSQRKWDQSQHF. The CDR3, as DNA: TGTGCCGTCAGCCAGCGGAAATGGGACCAAAGCCAGCATTTT. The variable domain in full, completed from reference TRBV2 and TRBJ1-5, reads EPEVTQTPSHQVTQMGQEVILRCVPISNHLYFYWYRQILGQKVEFLVSFYNNEISEKSEIFDDQFSVERPDGSNFTLKIRSTKLEDSAMYFCAVSQRKWDQSQHFGDGTRLSIL.

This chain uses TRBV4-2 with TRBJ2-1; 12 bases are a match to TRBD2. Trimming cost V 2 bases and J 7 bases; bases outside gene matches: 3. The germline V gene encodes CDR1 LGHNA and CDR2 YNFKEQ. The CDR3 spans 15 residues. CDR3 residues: CASSQPLAGGNEQFF. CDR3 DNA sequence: TGTGCCAGCAGCCAACCTCTAGCGGGAGGGAATGAGCAGTTCTTC.

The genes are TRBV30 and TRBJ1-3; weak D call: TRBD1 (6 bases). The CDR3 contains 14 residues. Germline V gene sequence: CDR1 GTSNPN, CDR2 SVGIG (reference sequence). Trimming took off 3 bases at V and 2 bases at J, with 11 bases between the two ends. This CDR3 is CAWSPGQPGNTIYF. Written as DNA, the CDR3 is TGTGCCTGGAGCCCCGGACAGCCTGGAAACACCATATATTTT.

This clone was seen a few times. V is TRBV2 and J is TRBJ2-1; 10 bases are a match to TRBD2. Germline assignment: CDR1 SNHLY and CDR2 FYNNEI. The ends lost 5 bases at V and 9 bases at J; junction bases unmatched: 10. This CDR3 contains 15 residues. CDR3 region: CASSPLAGAYGEQFF. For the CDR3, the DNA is TGTGCCAGCAGTCCGCTAGCGGGAGCGTACGGTGAGCAGTTCTTC.

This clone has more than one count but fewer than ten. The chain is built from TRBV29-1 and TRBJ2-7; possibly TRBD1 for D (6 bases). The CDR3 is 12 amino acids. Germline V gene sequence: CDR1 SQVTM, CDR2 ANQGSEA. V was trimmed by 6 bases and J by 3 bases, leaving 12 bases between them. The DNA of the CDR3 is TGCAGCGTCTCTAGGGGGAACTACGAGCAGTACTTC. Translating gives CSVSRGNYEQYF.

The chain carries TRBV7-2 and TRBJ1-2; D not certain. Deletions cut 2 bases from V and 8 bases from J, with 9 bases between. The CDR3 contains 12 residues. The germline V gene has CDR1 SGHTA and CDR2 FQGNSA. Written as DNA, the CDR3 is TGTGCCAGCAGCTTAAATCGAGGCGGCTACACCTTC. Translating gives CASSLNRGGYTF.

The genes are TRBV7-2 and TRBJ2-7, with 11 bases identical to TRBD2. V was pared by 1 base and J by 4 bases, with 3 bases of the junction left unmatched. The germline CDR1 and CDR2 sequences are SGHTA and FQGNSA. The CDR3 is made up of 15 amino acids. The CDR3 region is CASSLVSGRAYEQYF. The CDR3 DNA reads TGTGCCAGCAGCTTAGTTAGCGGGAGGGCTTACGAGCAGTACTTC.

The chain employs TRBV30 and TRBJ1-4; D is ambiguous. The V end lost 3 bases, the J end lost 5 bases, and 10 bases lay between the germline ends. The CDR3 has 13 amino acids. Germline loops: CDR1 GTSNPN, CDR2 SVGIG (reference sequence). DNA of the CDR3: TGTGCCTGGAGAAGACGGTCCAATGAAAAACTGTTTTTT. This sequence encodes CAWRRRSNEKLFF.

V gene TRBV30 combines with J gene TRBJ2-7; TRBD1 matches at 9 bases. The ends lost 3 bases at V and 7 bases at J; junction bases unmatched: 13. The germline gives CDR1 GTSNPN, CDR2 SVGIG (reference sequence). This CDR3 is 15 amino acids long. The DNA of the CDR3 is TGTGCCTGGAGGGGAACTTACAGGGGGCTAGGTGAGCAGTACTTC. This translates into CAWRGTYRGLGEQYF.

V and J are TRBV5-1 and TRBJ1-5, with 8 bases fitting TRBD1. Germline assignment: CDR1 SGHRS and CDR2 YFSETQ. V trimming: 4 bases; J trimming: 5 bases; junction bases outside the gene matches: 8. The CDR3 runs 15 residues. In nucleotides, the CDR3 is TGCGCCAGCAGCCCCGGACAGGGCGGTCATCAGCCCCAGCATTTT. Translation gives CASSPGQGGHQPQHF.

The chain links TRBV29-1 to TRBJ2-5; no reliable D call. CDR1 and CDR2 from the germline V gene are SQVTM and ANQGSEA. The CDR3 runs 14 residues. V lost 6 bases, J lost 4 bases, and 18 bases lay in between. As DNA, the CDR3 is TGCAGCGTGGCTCTCAGATTATCCGGAGAGACCCAGTACTTC. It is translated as CSVALRLSGETQYF.

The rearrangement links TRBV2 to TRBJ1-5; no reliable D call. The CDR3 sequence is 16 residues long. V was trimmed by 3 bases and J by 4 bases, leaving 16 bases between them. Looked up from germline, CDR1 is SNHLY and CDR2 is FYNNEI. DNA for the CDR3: TGTGCCAGCAGTGACGGCCAAGGGAATCTAAATCAGCCCCAGCATTTT. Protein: CASSDGQGNLNQPQHF.

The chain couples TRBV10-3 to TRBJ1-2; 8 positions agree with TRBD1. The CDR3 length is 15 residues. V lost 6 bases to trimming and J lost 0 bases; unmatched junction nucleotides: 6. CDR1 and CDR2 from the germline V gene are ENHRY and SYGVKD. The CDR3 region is CAIRKDRGANYGYTF. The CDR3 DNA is TGTGCCATCAGAAAAGACAGGGGCGCTAACTATGGCTACACCTTC.

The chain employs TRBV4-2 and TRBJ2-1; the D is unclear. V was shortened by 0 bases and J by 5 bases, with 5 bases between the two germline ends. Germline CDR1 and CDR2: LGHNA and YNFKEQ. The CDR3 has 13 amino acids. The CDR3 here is CASSQDLDNEQFF. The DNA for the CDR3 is TGTGCCAGCAGCCAAGATCTCGACAATGAGCAGTTCTTC.

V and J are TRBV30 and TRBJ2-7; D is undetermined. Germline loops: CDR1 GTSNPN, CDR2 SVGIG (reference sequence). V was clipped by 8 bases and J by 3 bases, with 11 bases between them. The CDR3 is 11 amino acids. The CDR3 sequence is CALGSFYEQYF. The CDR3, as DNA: TGTGCCCTCGGTTCCTTCTACGAGCAGTACTTC.

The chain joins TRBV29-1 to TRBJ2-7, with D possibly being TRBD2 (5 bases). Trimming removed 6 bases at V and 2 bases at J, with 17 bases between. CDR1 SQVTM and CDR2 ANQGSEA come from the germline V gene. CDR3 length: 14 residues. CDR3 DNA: TGCAGCGTCTTGACGGCGAGGGCTCCCTACGAGCAGTACTTC. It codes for CSVLTARAPYEQYF.

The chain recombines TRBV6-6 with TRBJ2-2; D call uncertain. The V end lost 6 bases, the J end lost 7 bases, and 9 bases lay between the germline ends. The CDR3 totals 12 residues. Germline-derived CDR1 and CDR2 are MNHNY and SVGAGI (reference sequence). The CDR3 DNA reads TGTGCCAGCAGCCTACCTAGCGGGGAGCTGTTTTTT. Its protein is CASSLPSGELFF.

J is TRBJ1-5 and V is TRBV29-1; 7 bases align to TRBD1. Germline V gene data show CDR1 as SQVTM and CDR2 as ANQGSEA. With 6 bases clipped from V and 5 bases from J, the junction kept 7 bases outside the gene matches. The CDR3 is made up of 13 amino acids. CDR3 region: CSVRTGGDQPQHF. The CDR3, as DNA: TGCAGCGTCCGGACAGGAGGGGATCAGCCCCAGCATTTT.

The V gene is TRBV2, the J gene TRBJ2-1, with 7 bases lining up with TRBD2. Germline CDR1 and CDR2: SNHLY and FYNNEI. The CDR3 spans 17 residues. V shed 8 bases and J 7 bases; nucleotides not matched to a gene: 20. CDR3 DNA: TGTGCCAGCCGGGGGGTAATATGGGAGGGCCCCATGAATGAGCAGTTCTTC. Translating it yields CASRGVIWEGPMNEQFF.

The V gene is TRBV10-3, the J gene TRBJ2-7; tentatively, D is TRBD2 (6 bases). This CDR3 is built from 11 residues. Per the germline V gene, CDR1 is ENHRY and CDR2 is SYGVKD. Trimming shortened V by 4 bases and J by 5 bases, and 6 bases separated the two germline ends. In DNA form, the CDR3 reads TGTGCCATCAGTGGGGGGGACGAGCAGTACTTC. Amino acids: CAISGGDEQYF.

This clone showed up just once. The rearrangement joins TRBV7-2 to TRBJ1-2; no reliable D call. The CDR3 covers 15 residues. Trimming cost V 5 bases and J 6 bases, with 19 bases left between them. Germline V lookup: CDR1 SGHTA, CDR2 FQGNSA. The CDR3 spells CASSPFDLEANGYTF. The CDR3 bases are TGTGCCAGCAGCCCCTTCGACTTGGAGGCAAATGGCTACACCTTC.

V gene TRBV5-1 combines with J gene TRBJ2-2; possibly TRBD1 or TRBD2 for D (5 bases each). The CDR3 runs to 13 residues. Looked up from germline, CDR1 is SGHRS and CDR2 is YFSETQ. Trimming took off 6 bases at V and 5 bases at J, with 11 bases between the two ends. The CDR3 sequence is CASNYWGTGELFF. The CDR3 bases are TGCGCCAGCAATTACTGGGGGACCGGGGAGCTGTTTTTT. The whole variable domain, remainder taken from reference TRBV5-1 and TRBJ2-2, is KAGVTQTPRYLIKTRGQQVTLSCSPISGHRSVSWYQQTPGQGLQFLFEYFSETQRNKGNFPGRFSGRQFSNSRSEMNVSTLELGDSALYLCASNYWGTGELFFGEGSRLTVL.